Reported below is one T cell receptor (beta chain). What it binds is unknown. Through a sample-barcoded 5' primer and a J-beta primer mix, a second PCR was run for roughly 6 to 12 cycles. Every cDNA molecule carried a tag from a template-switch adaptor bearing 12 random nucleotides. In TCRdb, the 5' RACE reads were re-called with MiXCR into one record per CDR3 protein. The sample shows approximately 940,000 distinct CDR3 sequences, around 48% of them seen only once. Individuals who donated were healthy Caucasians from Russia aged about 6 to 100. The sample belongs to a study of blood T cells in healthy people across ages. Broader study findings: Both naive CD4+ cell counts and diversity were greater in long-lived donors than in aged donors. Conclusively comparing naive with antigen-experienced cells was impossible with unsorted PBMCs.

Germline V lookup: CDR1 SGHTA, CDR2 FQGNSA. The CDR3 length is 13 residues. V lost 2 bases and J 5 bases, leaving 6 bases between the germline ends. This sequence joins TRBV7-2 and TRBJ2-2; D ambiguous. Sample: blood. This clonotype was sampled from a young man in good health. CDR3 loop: CASSLSYTGELFF. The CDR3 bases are TGTGCCAGCAGCTTATCTTATACCGGGGAGCTGTTTTTT.